This T cell receptor (beta chain) is from a study of blood T cells in healthy people across ages. The junction had 8 bases not matched to a gene; V was cut back by 5 bases and J by 8 bases. The CDR3 loop spans 13 amino acids. The V gene's germline CDR1 is SQVTM and CDR2 ANQGSEA. With a J-beta primer mix and a sample-barcoded 5' primer, a second PCR ran about 6 to 11 cycles. TCRdb analysed the 5' RACE reads with MiXCR anew, one entry per CDR3 protein. The profile shows roughly 500,000 distinct CDR3 sequences, 27% of them singletons. This clonotype appeared a few times. The source of this sequence is a woman in her 70s in good health. Material: blood. The V gene is TRBV29-1, the J gene TRBJ2-3; TRBD2 matches 9 bases. The DNA of the CDR3 is TGCAGCGTTCTAGCGGGGAGCATCGGTACGCAGTATTTT. This gives the protein CSVLAGSIGTQYF.